Listed here is a single TCR beta chain. No cognate antigen has been identified for it. Base quality data are lacking; no much larger clone is found one base away. These data belong to a study of shared clonotypes between healthy human individuals (dated by TCRdb to the early 2020s). Context from the whole study: The cohort included three men and a couple of women between 18 and 49 years of age. For each donor, three plates each were used for CD4 naive and CD4 memory, two plates were used for CD8 naive, and one plate was used for CD8 memory. Per donor, leukapheresis produced somewhere between about 0.8 and 9 billion PBMCs. Blood TCR repertoires of five healthy adults were deeply sequenced to estimate repertoire size and the extent of clonotype sharing between individuals. Different laboratories and diverse techniques were used to prepare libraries and sequence TCR repertoires, to increase sequencing depth and limit assay-specific biases. Results the study describes overall, beyond this receptor: About 5% of naive CD4, roughly 3.5% of naive CD8, about 2.1% of memory CD4, and about 0.4% of memory CD8 clonotypes were shared across several donors. Sampling was restricted to blood, and TCR repertoires in tissue are likely to differ from TCR repertoires in blood. Incomplete sequencing was indicated by rarefaction of sorted-subset datasets, despite the large sequencing depth. Pairwise subsampling indicated that sequencing depth was expected to affect the degree of clonotype sharing among donors. Because the study included a small number of donors, the genetic and exposure-history diversity represented was limited. Larger estimated clonotype richness was generally found for naive subsets than for memory subsets. Higher generation probabilities were observed for clonotypes shared by all four sorted-subset donors than for non-shared clonotypes.

V is pruned by 6 bases and J by 2 bases, leaving 4 bases of the junction without a gene match. The CDR3 runs 14 residues from the cysteine to the phenylalanine. Only the CDR3 DNA stays, 42 bases, in frame from base 1. CDR1 SQVTM and CDR2 ANQGSEA are derived from the germline V gene. TCR CDR3 regions were amplified from genomic DNA by multiplex PCR using the deep immunoSEQ assay. For each cell subset, the extracted genomic DNA was distributed evenly across all wells of several immunoSEQ 96-well plates, and each plate served as one replicate. For sorted subsets, 200 to 250 ng of genomic DNA, equivalent to about 30,000 T cell genomes, went into each replicate PCR. The purified libraries were quantified using a Qubit 3.0 fluorometer, sized with a Bioanalyzer 2100, and then quantified again using the KAPA Library Quantification kit. Each immunoSEQ 96-well plate was sequenced on its own single-read 150-cycle Illumina NextSeq 550 flow cell. In the authors' own workflow: Because only junctional sequences without quality scores were contained in the immunoSEQ output, filtering matching that applied to full-length reads could not be performed. To assign V/J genes and CDR3, sequences were annotated against IMGT germline references using PyIR, a Python wrapper for IgBLAST v1.9. Any read was removed if the V/J assignment was weak (E-value above 1e-6), the CDR3 was missing, or the read contained stop codons, out-of-frame junctions, or ambiguous translated residues. V3J clonotypes were defined by identical inferred V gene, J gene, and CDR3 amino acid sequence. The percentage overlap between two repertoires was calculated by dividing the number of shared unique clonotypes by the size of the smaller repertoire. Richness of each repertoire was evaluated using RTK rarefaction, the Chao1 estimator, and Recon v2.1 estimates of unobserved clonotypes. Generation probabilities for all TCRbeta clonotypes obtained by the gDNA method from a handful of donors were computed using OLGA. Drawn from immuneACCESS, this table holds only the in-frame rearrangements with V and J called that TCRdb kept. Clones are partly lost; checked studies trace under half to an unresolved V gene and leave the rest unexplained. The V and J calls and the clone size are those of that table, but D and trimming were determined from the DNA. The sample has some 2.1 million clones on record, over 85% of them singletons. The ten largest clones add up to 1% to 1.3% of the sample.

CD8 naive samples consisted of CD45RO-negative cells that were positively selected for CCR7, yielding a CD45RA+CCR7+ population without TemRA cells. The donors were healthy, HIV-negative adults who had no recently reported acute infections or vaccinations. Only Caucasian adults living in Nashville, Tennessee, USA were represented among the donors. Blood was obtained by leukapheresis, after which PBMCs were separated by Ficoll-Histopaque density gradient centrifugation and cryopreserved in liquid nitrogen vapor phase. Analytical flow cytometry was used to check the purity and quantity of every magnetically sorted T cell population. From each sorted fraction, genomic DNA was isolated and quantified by UV absorbance on a Nanodrop 2000c.

Material for sequencing was naive CD8+ T cells sorted from blood. The cell subset or site label, as the study defines it: CD45RA+CCR7+. The chain couples TRBV29-1 to TRBJ1-1, with TRBD1 matching 12 junction bases. The receptor comes from a man younger than 35 in good health. The bases read TGCAGCGTCGGGACAGGGGGCACTAACACTGAAGCTTTCTTT. The translation is CSVGTGGTNTEAFF.